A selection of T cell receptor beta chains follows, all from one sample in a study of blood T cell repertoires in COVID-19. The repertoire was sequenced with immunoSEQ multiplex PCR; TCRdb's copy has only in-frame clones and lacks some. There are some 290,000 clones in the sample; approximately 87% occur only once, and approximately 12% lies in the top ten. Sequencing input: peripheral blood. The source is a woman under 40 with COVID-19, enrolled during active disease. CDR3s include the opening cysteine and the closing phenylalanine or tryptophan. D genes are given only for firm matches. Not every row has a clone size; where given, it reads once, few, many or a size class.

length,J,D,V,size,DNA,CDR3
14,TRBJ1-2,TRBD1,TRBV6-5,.,TGTGCCAGCAGGCCAGGGGGCTCGACGTATGGCTACACCTTC,CASRPGGSTYGYTF
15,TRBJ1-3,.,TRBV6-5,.,TGTGCCAGCAGTTTAGGGGTCTTCTCTGGAAACACCATATATTTT,CASSLGVFSGNTIYF
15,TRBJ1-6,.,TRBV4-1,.,TGCGCCAGCAGCCAAGAGGGCAGGGGCAACTCACCCCTCCACTTT,CASSQEGRGNSPLHF
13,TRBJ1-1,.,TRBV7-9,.,TGTGCCAGCAGAGCAGGGCGTAACACTGAAGCTTTCTTT,CASRAGRNTEAFF
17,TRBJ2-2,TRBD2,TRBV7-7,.,TGTGCCAGCAGCCGAGACAGGAGCGGGGGGTCTCGGGGGGAGCTGTTTTTT,CASSRDRSGGSRGELFF
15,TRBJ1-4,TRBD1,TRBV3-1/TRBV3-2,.,TGTGCCAGCAGCACCGGGACAGGGGGCCATGAAAAACTGTTTTTT,CASSTGTGGHEKLFF
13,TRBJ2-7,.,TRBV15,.,TGTGCCACCAGCAGAGTTAAGGAGGGGGAGCAGTACTTC,CATSRVKEGEQYF
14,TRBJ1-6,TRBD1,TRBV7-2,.,TGTGCCAGCAGTCGACAGGGGGCTCGTTCACCCCTCCACTTT,CASSRQGARSPLHF
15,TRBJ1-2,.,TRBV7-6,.,TGTGCCAGCAGCTTCTCGCAGACTGCCACCGGGGGCTACACCTTC,CASSFSQTATGGYTF
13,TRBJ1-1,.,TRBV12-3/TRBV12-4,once,TGTGCCAGCAGTTTTGGGCCGGGGACTGAAGCTTTCTTT,CASSFGPGTEAFF
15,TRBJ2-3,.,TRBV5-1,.,TGCGCCAGCAGCTTGGCTAGCCTAGAGGTAAATACGCAGTATTTT,CASSLASLEVNTQYF
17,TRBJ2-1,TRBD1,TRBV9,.,TGTGCCAGCAGCGTAGGTTTTTGGACAGGGGGCATAGATGAGCAGTTCTTC,CASSVGFWTGGIDEQFF
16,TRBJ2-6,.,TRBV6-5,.,TGTGCCAGCAGTTACCGACAGAGCTCTGGGGCCAACGTCCTGACTTTC,CASSYRQSSGANVLTF
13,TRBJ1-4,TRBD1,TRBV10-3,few,TGTGCCATCAGGGGCAGGGGGGATGAAAAACTGTTTTTT,CAIRGRGDEKLFF
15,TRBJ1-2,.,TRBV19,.,TGTGCCAGTAGTAGGGAGACAGGCCCCATTTATGGCTACACCTTC,CASSRETGPIYGYTF
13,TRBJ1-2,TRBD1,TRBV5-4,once,TGTGCCAGCAGCCTCGGGACAGGCAGGGGCTACACCTTC,CASSLGTGRGYTF
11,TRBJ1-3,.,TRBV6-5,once,TGTGCCAGCGGGAGACGGGACACCATATATTTT,CASGRRDTIYF
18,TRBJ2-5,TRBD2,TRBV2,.,TGTGCCAGCAGGGATGCCCGCACACTTAGCGGGGGGGCTGAGACCCAGTACTTC,CASRDARTLSGGAETQYF
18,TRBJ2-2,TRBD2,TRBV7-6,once,TGTGCCAGCAGCTTATTAGGGACTAGCGGGCGGATCACCGGGGAGCTGTTTTTT,CASSLLGTSGRITGELFF
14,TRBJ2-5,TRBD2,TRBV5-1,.,TGCGCCAGCAGCTTGGGACTAGCACAAGAGACCCAGTACTTC,CASSLGLAQETQYF
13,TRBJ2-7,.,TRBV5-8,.,TGTGCCAGCACCCTCACAGGACACTACGAGCAGTACTTC,CASTLTGHYEQYF
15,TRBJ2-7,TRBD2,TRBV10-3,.,TGTGCCATCAGGGAGACTAGCGGGGAACCCTACGAGCAGTACTTC,CAIRETSGEPYEQYF
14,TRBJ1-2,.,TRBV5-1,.,TGCGCCACTAAAGCCAGGGGTGGAAACTATGGCTACACCTTC,CATKARGGNYGYTF
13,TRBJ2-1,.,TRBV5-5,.,TGTGCCAGCAGCGTAGGACAATACAATGAGCAGTTCTTC,CASSVGQYNEQFF
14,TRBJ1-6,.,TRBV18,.,TGTGCCAGCTCAATGGAGATCCCCCCTTCACCCCTCCACTTT,CASSMEIPPSPLHF
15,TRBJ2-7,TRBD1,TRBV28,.,TGTGCCAGCAGTTTTCCGGGACAGGGGGAATACGAGCAGTACTTC,CASSFPGQGEYEQYF
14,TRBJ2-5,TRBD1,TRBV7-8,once,TGTGCCAGCAGCCCCGTTAGGGGGCGTGAGACCCAGTACTTC,CASSPVRGRETQYF
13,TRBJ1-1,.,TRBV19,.,TGTGCCAGTAGTATACACAGCTACACTGAAGCTTTCTTT,CASSIHSYTEAFF
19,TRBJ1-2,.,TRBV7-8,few,TGTGCCAGCAGCTTGGGGCGGGGGCAGACTAAATCCTTTAACTATGGCTACACCTTC,CASSLGRGQTKSFNYGYTF
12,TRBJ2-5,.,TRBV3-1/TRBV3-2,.,TGTGCCAGCAGCCAAGCACTAAACGCCCAGTACTTC,CASSQALNAQYF
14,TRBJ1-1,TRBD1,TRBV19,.,TGTGCCAGTAGTATAGGGCAGGGGGGAACTGAAGCTTTCTTT,CASSIGQGGTEAFF
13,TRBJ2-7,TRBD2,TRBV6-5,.,TGTGCCACGCGGGAGAGGAATACCTACGAGCAGTACTTC,CATRERNTYEQYF
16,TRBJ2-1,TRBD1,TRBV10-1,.,TGCGCCAGCAGTGAAGGGGGCCACTACTCATACAATGAGCAGTTCTTC,CASSEGGHYSYNEQFF
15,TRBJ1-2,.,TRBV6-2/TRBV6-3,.,TGTGCCAGCAGCCAGCAGGGGAGGGCTAACTATGGCTACACCTTC,CASSQQGRANYGYTF
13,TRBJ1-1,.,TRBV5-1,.,TGCGCCAGCAGCTTGAGCATCCAGGCCGAAGCTTTCTTT,CASSLSIQAEAFF
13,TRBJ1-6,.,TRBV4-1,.,TGCGCCAGCAGCCAAGAGGGGGCAACCCCCCTCCACTTT,CASSQEGATPLHF
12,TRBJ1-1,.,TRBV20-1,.,TGCAGTGCTAGTCAGGTTGACACTGAAGCTTTCTTT,CSASQVDTEAFF
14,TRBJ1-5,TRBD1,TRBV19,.,TGTGCCAGTAGGCGGACAGGGGCACATCAGCCCCAGCATTTT,CASRRTGAHQPQHF
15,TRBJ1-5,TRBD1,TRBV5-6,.,TGTGCCAGTGGCAGGACAGGGGATAGCAATCAGCCCCAGCATTTT,CASGRTGDSNQPQHF
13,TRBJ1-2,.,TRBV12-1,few,TGTGCCAGCAGCTTTGACAGACACTATGGCTACACCTTC,CASSFDRHYGYTF
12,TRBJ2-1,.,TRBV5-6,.,TGTGCCAGCAGCGAGCTAGCAAATGAGCAGTTCTTC,CASSELANEQFF
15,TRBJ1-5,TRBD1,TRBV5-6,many,TGTGCCAGCACCTTATTCGGACAGGGGGATCAGCCCCAGCATTTT,CASTLFGQGDQPQHF
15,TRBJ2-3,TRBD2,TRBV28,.,TGTGCCAGCAGTTTAATGGGGGGGGGCACAGATACGCAGTATTTT,CASSLMGGGTDTQYF
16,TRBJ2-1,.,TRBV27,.,TGTGCCAGCAGCCTGCTGGGGACATACCTTTACAATGAGCAGTTCTTC,CASSLLGTYLYNEQFF
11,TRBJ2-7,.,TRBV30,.,TGTGCCTGGAGCCAGGGCTACGAGCAGTACTTC,CAWSQGYEQYF
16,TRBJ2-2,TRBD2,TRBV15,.,TGTGCCACCAGGACTAGCGGGGGGGCGCGAACCGGGGAGCTGTTTTTT,CATRTSGGARTGELFF
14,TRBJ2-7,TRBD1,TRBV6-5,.,TGTGCCAGCAGCCCAGGGGGCGCCCCCTACGAGCAGTACTTC,CASSPGGAPYEQYF
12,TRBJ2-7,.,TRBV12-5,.,TGTGCTAGTGGTTTCCCTTTGGCTGAGCAGTACTTC,CASGFPLAEQYF
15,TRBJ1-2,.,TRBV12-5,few,TGTGCTAGTGGTTTGGGTGGGGGCATGGGCTATGGCTACACCTTC,CASGLGGGMGYGYTF
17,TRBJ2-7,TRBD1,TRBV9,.,TGTGCCAGCAGCGAAGGGCTCCTAGGGACAGCCACCTACGAGCAGTACTTC,CASSEGLLGTATYEQYF
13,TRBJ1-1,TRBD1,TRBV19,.,TGTGCCAGTAGTCAACAGGGGGGCACTGAAGCTTTCTTT,CASSQQGGTEAFF
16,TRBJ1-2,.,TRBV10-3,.,TGTGCCATCAGTGGGACCTTCCAGGGGCGTTTAGGTGGCTACACCTTC,CAISGTFQGRLGGYTF
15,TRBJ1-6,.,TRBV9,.,TGTGCCAGCAGCCCCCCGAGGGTGGACAATTCACCCCTCCACTTT,CASSPPRVDNSPLHF